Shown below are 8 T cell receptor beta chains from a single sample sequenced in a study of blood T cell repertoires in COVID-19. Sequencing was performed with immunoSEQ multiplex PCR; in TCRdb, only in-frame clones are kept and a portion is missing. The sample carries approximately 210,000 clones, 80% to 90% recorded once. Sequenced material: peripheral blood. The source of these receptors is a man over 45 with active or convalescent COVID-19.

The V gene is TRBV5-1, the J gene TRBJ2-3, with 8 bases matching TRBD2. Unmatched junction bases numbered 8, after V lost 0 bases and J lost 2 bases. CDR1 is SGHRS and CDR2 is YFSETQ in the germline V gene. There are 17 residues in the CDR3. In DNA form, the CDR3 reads TGCGCCAGCAGCTTGGTTGGCGGGGGGCAACCCACAGATACGCAGTATTTT. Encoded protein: CASSLVGGGQPTDTQYF.

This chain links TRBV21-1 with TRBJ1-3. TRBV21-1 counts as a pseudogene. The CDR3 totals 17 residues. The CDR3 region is CASRTRGGRYAGNTIYF. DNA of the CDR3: TGTGCCAGCAGGACCCGCGGGGGGCGATATGCTGGAAACACCATATATTTT.

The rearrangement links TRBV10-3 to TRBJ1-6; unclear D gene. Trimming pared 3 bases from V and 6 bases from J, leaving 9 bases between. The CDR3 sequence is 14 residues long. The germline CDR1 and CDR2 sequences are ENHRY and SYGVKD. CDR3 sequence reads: CAISDDGFNSPLHF. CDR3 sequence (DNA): TGTGCCATCAGTGACGACGGGTTTAATTCACCCCTCCACTTT.

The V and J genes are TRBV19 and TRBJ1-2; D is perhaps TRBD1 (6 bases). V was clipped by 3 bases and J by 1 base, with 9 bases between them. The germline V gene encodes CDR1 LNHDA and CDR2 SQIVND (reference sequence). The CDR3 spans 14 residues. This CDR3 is CASSMNRDNYGYTF. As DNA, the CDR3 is TGTGCCAGTAGTATGAACAGGGATAACTATGGCTACACCTTC.

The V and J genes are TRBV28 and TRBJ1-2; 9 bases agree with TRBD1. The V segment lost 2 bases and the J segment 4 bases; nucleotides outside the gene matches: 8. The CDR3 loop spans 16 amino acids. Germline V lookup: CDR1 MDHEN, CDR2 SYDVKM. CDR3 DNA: TGTGCCAGCAGTTTACCCGAGGGACAGGGAAGCTATGGCTACACCTTC. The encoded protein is CASSLPEGQGSYGYTF.

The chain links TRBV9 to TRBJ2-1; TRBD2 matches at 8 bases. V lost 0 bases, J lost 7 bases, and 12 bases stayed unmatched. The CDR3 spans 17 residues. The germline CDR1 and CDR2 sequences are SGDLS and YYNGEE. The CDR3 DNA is TGTGCCAGCAGCGTAGCTGGACTAGCCGCGGCGGATAATGAGCAGTTCTTC. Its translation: CASSVAGLAAADNEQFF.

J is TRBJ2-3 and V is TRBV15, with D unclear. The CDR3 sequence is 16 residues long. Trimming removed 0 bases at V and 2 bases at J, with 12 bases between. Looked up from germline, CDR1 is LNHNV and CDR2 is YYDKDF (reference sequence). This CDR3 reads CATSRDRPVLTDTQYF. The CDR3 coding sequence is TGTGCCACCAGCAGAGATCGCCCCGTACTCACAGATACGCAGTATTTT.

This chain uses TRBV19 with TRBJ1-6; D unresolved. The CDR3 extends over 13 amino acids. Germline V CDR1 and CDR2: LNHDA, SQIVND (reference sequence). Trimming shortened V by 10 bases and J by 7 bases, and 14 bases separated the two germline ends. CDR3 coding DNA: TGTGCCACCGTAGGACTGTTCAATTCACCCCTCCACTTT. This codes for CATVGLFNSPLHF. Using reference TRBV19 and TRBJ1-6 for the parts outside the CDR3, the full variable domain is DGGITQSPKYLFRKEGQNVTLSCEQNLNHDAMYWYRQDPGQGLRLIYYSQIVNDFQKGDIAEGYSVSREKKESFPLTVTSAQKNPTAFYLCATVGLFNSPLHFGNGTRLTVT.